Sequencing of this T cell receptor (beta chain) was carried out in a study of T cell responses to AZD1222 COVID-19 vaccine. General observations from the study: There were mostly white British donors and more females than males, and clonal diversity was possibly underestimated.

Between the trimmed V and J ends, which lost 3 bases and 0 bases, there was a span of 17 bases. Looked up from germline, CDR1 is KGHSH and CDR2 is LQKENI. The CDR3 is 17 amino acids. Concerning this clone: Its matching antigen is unknown.

Generated by immunoSEQ multiplex PCR, the TCRdb table keeps only in-frame clones and is missing some. Of more than 85,000 clones listed, around 93% are singletons. Both about-4-week and about-12-week second-dose recipients were combined. The clonotype was recovered from an adult who received the AZD1222 COVID-19 vaccine. The sample was peripheral blood, taken 28 days after the second AZD1222 dose. The chain recombines TRBV18 with TRBJ1-2, with D tentatively TRBD1 (6 bases). CDR3: CASSPWGGGEANYGYTF. Written as DNA, the CDR3 is TGTGCCAGCTCACCTTGGGGCGGGGGCGAAGCTAACTATGGCTACACCTTC.